The sequence of this T cell receptor beta chain was determined in a study of CD8 T cells in Susac syndrome (dated by TCRdb to 2018 to 2020). Study-level background: The study used repertoire sequencing to test whether antigen drove CD8+ T cell activation and differentiation in Susac syndrome. Overall study outcomes, separate from this receptor: The number of individuals in the TCR sequencing and HLA analysis was acknowledged as relatively small.

Peripheral blood CD8+ and CD4+ T cells from healthy donors, Susac syndrome patients and multiple sclerosis patients were profiled by high-throughput TCR beta sequencing. The healthy donors served as controls matched for age and sex. Bulk CD8+ and CD4+ T cells were purified magnetically by negative isolation, whereas CD8+ TEMRA cells were enriched by FACS. Blood was collected in EDTA tubes and processed within 24 hours, with PBMCs isolated through density gradient centrifugation. PBMCs intended for TCR sequencing were frozen in liquid nitrogen and were later thawed in a 37 degrees C water bath. Purity of sorted or isolated CD4+, CD8+ and CD8+ TEMRA cells was at least 90%. RNA was extracted using the RNeasy kit, and roughly 0.5 to 1 ug of the RNA was reverse transcribed with random hexamers. The immunoSEQ multiplex PCR assay, which covers 54 Vbeta and 13 Jbeta segments, was used to amplify TCR beta CDR3 regions. Bias from PCR amplification was corrected by using a synthetic template baseline for primer optimization and for computational correction. Per the source publication's procedure: Only productive sequences were kept, with reads annotated to V, D and J genes according to IMGT and analyzed in immunoSEQ Analyzer. To calculate clonality, Shannon entropy was normalized by log2 of the number of productive unique sequences and then subtracted from one. Public and private clones were assessed among the 100 most prevalent clones of each patient and control. Clones were defined as Susac-specific if absent from the healthy and MS cohorts, from around 1,000 published viral clones and from other ImmuneACCESS disease sequences. TCRdb passed the public sequencing reads through fastp at Q25 and MiXCR, retaining productive beta sequences. Rows matching on CDR3 protein sequence are summarized as one entry with the most common DNA and genes. The authors' filters were not applied to this entry. This sample holds approximately 150,000 distinct CDR3 sequences; over 85% were observed only once. Approximately 0.14% of the sample is held by the ten biggest clonotypes.

Note on this clonotype: The antigen it binds to is not known. There are no base qualities to consult, and no much larger clone falls within one base.

This sequence was found in a human donor in good health. The sample consisted of CD4+ T cells from PBMCs.

The DNA sequence reads TGTGCCAGCACTTCGGACAGGGAGGATCGCACAGATACGCAGTATTTT. Its translation is CASTSDREDRTDTQYF. Rearrangement joined TRBV2 to TRBJ2-3; TRBD1 aligns with 8 central bases. Compared with germline, V lacks 7 bases and J lacks 1 base; bases without a gene match: 10. Counted from cysteine to phenylalanine, this CDR3 has 16 amino acids. CDR3 DNA is the only sequence kept; it has 48 bases, read in frame from the first base. According to the germline V gene, CDR1 reads SNHLY and CDR2 reads FYNNEI.